This T cell receptor beta chain derives from a study of metastatic and nonmetastatic thyroid tumors. Study context: Repertoire comparisons spanned blood and tumor or nodule tissue from malignant and benign thyroid patients. General study points: Benign nodules were reported to have significantly lower TCR beta diversity than malignant thyroid tumors, in blood and tumor.

TCRdb reanalyzed the PCR reads via MiXCR. The repertoire holds about 45,000 clones, with about 4% as singletons. The sample holds many counts of this clone. Its antigen remains unknown. Treatment of any kind had been given to no patient before thyroid surgery. Germline values: CDR1 SGDLS, CDR2 YYNGEE. J lost 8 bases, V lost 3 bases, and 8 bases had no gene match. The CDR3 covers 16 residues. This sequence was found in a female donor with papillary thyroid cancer or a benign thyroid nodule (not recorded which). Some clones in this sample may be carry-over from other donors' samples. V and J are TRBV9 and TRBJ2-1, with 13 nucleotides matching TRBD2. The sample taken for sequencing was blood. The CDR3 region is CASSAHGTSGIDEQFF. DNA for the CDR3: TGTGCCAGCAGCGCTCACGGGACTAGCGGGATCGATGAGCAGTTCTTC.